This T cell receptor (beta chain) was observed in a study of blood T cell repertoires in COVID-19. Overall study context: Acute-phase and convalescent COVID-19 samples originated in the United States, Italy and Spain. PBMCs, B-cell-depleted T cells, or T cells provided the cDNA or gDNA that made up the material.

The sample holds one count of this clone. Germline V CDR1 and CDR2: SNHLY, FYNNEI. Trimming shortened V by 9 bases and J by 6 bases, and 17 bases separated the two germline ends. This CDR3 has 13 amino acids. As handled by the study authors: Nucleated cell counts were estimated from reference gene primer amplification. Repertoires were generated with immunoSEQ multiplex PCR, while TCRdb's copy carries only in-frame clones and drops some. V, J and clone size are those of that table, while D and trimming were read from the DNA. The table includes about 440,000 clones, about 89% detected once. The genes are TRBV2 and TRBJ1-1; no definite D call. This receptor was identified in a woman aged 30 to 39 with acute or convalescent COVID-19. What was sequenced was peripheral blood. CDR3 region: CASPSPQRAEAFF. In DNA form, the CDR3 reads TGTGCCAGTCCTAGCCCCCAGAGGGCTGAAGCTTTCTTT.